This is a list of T cell receptor beta chains from one sample in a study of CD8 T cells in Susac syndrome. TCRdb independently ran MiXCR on the immunoSEQ multiplex PCR reads; one entry per CDR3 protein. The sample yields 150,000 to 250,000 distinct CDR3 sequences, about 95% seen once. Source material: CD4+ T cells from PBMCs. The origin of the receptors is a human donor with multiple sclerosis. Each CDR3 is given with its conserved first and last residue. Each record gives: D gene, J gene, V gene, clone size, CDR3 protein, CDR3 DNA. The D gene is left open where the match is weak. Not every row has a clone size; where given, it reads once, few, many or a size class.

D: NA; J: TRBJ2-7; V: TRBV24-1; size: NA; CDR3: CATSGDGTYEQYF; DNA: TGTGCCACCAGTGGGGACGGGACCTACGAGCAGTACTTC
D: NA; J: TRBJ2-5; V: TRBV2; size: NA; CDR3: CASSESYRVTQYF; DNA: TGTGCCAGCAGTGAATCGTACCGGGTGACCCAGTACTTC
D: NA; J: TRBJ2-3; V: TRBV24-1; size: NA; CDR3: CATGTTLDTQYF; DNA: TGTGCCACCGGGACCACCCTAGATACGCAGTATTTT
D: NA; J: TRBJ2-5; V: TRBV2; size: NA; CDR3: CASSEQQETQYF; DNA: TGTGCCAGCAGTGAACAGCAAGAGACCCAGTACTTC
D: TRBD1; J: TRBJ2-4; V: TRBV29-1; size: NA; CDR3: CSVVPRQGAYNIQYF; DNA: TGCAGCGTTGTGCCCCGACAGGGCGCTTATAACATTCAGTACTTC
D: TRBD2; J: TRBJ2-5; V: TRBV20-1; size: NA; CDR3: CSARLAGAQETQYF; DNA: TGCAGTGCCAGACTAGCGGGGGCTCAAGAGACCCAGTACTTC
D: NA; J: TRBJ2-7; V: TRBV29-1; size: NA; CDR3: CSVGDGIEPYEQYF; DNA: TGCAGCGTTGGGGATGGGATCGAGCCCTACGAGCAGTACTTC
D: NA; J: TRBJ2-6; V: TRBV18; size: once; CDR3: CASSSSRLGLGANVLTF; DNA: TGTGCCAGCTCATCTTCGAGACTGGGTCTGGGGGCCAACGTCCTGACTTTC
D: NA; J: TRBJ1-1; V: TRBV14; size: NA; CDR3: CASSQYREGAFF; DNA: TGTGCCAGCAGCCAGTACAGGGAGGGAGCTTTCTTT
D: NA; J: TRBJ1-5; V: TRBV20-1; size: once; CDR3: CSARDRSQPQHF; DNA: TGCAGTGCTAGAGATCGAAGCCAGCCCCAGCATTTT
D: TRBD1; J: TRBJ1-2; V: TRBV4-1; size: NA; CDR3: CASSPQGARGYTF; DNA: TGCGCCAGCAGCCCCCAGGGGGCTCGGGGCTACACCTTC
D: NA; J: TRBJ1-1; V: TRBV4-1; size: NA; CDR3: CASSQDYGPMAFF; DNA: TGCGCCAGCAGCCAGGACTATGGCCCAATGGCTTTCTTT
D: NA; J: TRBJ2-6; V: TRBV3-1; size: NA; CDR3: CASSQEGTGANVLTF; DNA: TGTGCCAGCAGCCAAGAAGGAACTGGGGCCAACGTCCTGACTTTC
D: TRBD2; J: TRBJ2-7; V: TRBV7-3; size: NA; CDR3: CASSKTSGRIDEQYF; DNA: TGTGCCAGCAGCAAGACTAGCGGGAGGATCGACGAGCAGTACTTC
D: NA; J: TRBJ1-2; V: TRBV29-1; size: NA; CDR3: CSVGGSPYGYTF; DNA: TGCAGCGTTGGGGGCAGTCCCTATGGCTACACCTTC
D: NA; J: TRBJ1-4; V: TRBV20-1; size: once; CDR3: CSARGPGAINEKLFF; DNA: TGCAGTGCTAGGGGACCCGGGGCCATTAATGAAAAACTGTTTTTT
D: TRBD1; J: TRBJ2-5; V: TRBV20-1; size: NA; CDR3: CSARKDRAETQYF; DNA: TGCAGTGCTAGGAAGGACAGGGCAGAGACCCAGTACTTC
D: NA; J: TRBJ1-6; V: TRBV9; size: NA; CDR3: CASSVEGGGLHF; DNA: TGTGCCAGCAGCGTAGAGGGCGGGGGGCTTCACTTT
D: TRBD1; J: TRBJ1-2; V: TRBV7-9; size: NA; CDR3: CASSLVSPYSGTGGYGYTF; DNA: TGTGCCAGCAGCTTAGTTTCCCCTTATTCGGGGACAGGGGGCTATGGCTACACCTTC
D: NA; J: TRBJ2-7; V: TRBV29-1; size: NA; CDR3: CSVQGNRYEQYF; DNA: TGCAGCGTTCAGGGGAATCGCTACGAGCAGTACTTC
D: NA; J: TRBJ2-6; V: TRBV29-1; size: NA; CDR3: CSVLGRASGANVLTF; DNA: TGCAGCGTCTTAGGACGGGCCTCTGGGGCCAACGTCCTGACTTTC
D: TRBD1; J: TRBJ2-2; V: TRBV24-1; size: NA; CDR3: CATSDLQGAHTGELFF; DNA: TGTGCCACCAGTGACCTACAGGGGGCCCACACCGGGGAGCTGTTTTTT
D: NA; J: TRBJ2-1; V: TRBV18; size: NA; CDR3: CASSPGGQSYNEQFF; DNA: TGTGCCAGCTCACCCGGGGGACAGTCCTACAATGAGCAGTTCTTC
D: TRBD2; J: TRBJ2-1; V: TRBV9; size: NA; CDR3: CASSSRGGSSYNEQFF; DNA: TGTGCCAGCAGTTCCCGCGGGGGAAGCTCCTACAATGAGCAGTTCTTC
D: TRBD1; J: TRBJ2-7; V: TRBV6-1; size: few; CDR3: CASSETGQRYEQYF; DNA: TGTGCCAGCAGTGAAACGGGACAGCGTTACGAGCAGTACTTC
D: NA; J: TRBJ2-7; V: TRBV2; size: NA; CDR3: CASSVSYGQYF; DNA: TGTGCCAGCAGTGTTTCCTATGGGCAGTACTTC
D: TRBD1; J: TRBJ1-2; V: TRBV29-1; size: NA; CDR3: CSVADRVRGYTF; DNA: TGCAGCGTCGCAGACAGGGTCCGAGGCTACACCTTC
D: NA; J: TRBJ2-7; V: TRBV3-1; size: NA; CDR3: CASSDLAVSGPYEQYF; DNA: TGTGCCAGCAGCGATCTTGCGGTAAGCGGACCCTACGAGCAGTACTTC
D: NA; J: TRBJ1-2; V: TRBV2; size: once; CDR3: CASSEQGLGGGYTF; DNA: TGTGCCAGCAGTGAACAGGGTCTGGGGGGAGGCTACACCTTC
D: NA; J: TRBJ2-1; V: TRBV3-1; size: NA; CDR3: CASSHVVGGGQFF; DNA: TGTGCCAGCAGCCACGTCGTCGGAGGTGGGCAGTTCTTC
D: NA; J: TRBJ2-1; V: TRBV5-1; size: NA; CDR3: CASSPEGNGQFF; DNA: TGCGCCAGCAGCCCGGAGGGGAATGGGCAGTTCTTC
D: NA; J: TRBJ1-2; V: TRBV20-1; size: NA; CDR3: CSARGSNYGYTF; DNA: TGCAGTGCTAGAGGTTCTAACTATGGCTACACCTTC
D: NA; J: TRBJ2-5; V: TRBV3-1; size: NA; CDR3: CASSHRVVETQYF; DNA: TGTGCCAGCAGCCACAGGGTGGTCGAGACCCAGTACTTC
D: TRBD1; J: TRBJ1-5; V: TRBV30; size: NA; CDR3: CAWTGTGWNQPQHF; DNA: TGTGCCTGGACCGGGACAGGATGGAATCAGCCCCAGCATTTT